These 32 T cell receptor beta chains came from one sample sequenced in a study of T-cell reconstitution after alpha-beta-depleted transplantation in children. Unique molecular identifiers were used in preparing the TCRbeta library. TCRdb independently ran MiXCR on the PCR reads; one entry per CDR3 protein. The sample shows 450,000 to 500,000 distinct CDR3 sequences, 12% of them seen only once. The material was PBMCs from the stem cell graft donor, obtained from the stem cell graft. These receptors originate from a human donor who donated a stem cell graft to a child with combined immunodeficiency.

This rearrangement joins TRBV30 to TRBJ2-2; TRBD2 aligns across 8 bases. The J segment lost 5 bases and the V segment lost 3 bases, leaving 14 bases of the junction unmatched. CDR1 is GTSNPN, CDR2 SVGIG, per germline (reference sequence). This CDR3 region has 17 residues. The CDR3 is CAWSYGASGFFTGELFF. In DNA form, the CDR3 reads TGTGCCTGGAGCTATGGGGCTAGCGGGTTTTTTACCGGGGAGCTGTTTTTT.

This clonotype was counted a few times. The chain recombines TRBV24-1 with TRBJ2-5; TRBD2 might be the D (5 bases). The CDR3 consists of 13 residues. CDR1 is KGHDR, CDR2 SFDVKD, per germline. The germline V and J ends were trimmed by 2 bases and 4 bases, with 7 bases remaining between them. The CDR3 loop reads CATSDSGIETQYF. DNA for the CDR3: TGTGCCACCAGTGATTCCGGGATAGAGACCCAGTACTTC.

This clonotype has at least ten counts. This chain links TRBV20-1 with TRBJ2-1, with 9 bases that match TRBD2. Per the germline V gene, CDR1 is DFQATT and CDR2 is SNEGSKA (reference sequence). V was clipped by 5 bases and J by 0 bases; unmatched bases: 8. The CDR3 is 16 residues long. This CDR3 is CSAGSGGTSSYNEQFF. For the CDR3, the DNA is TGCAGTGCTGGTAGCGGGGGAACAAGCTCCTACAATGAGCAGTTCTTC.

In its sample, this clonotype was seen a few times. This chain joins TRBV12-3 or TRBV12-4 and TRBJ2-1, with TRBD2 as a possible D gene (6 bases). The V end was cut by 2 bases, the J end by 6 bases, with 14 bases between. The CDR3 is made up of 15 amino acids. The CDR3 spells CASSLRGTSTNEQFF. In DNA form, the CDR3 reads TGTGCCAGCAGTTTAAGGGGAACTAGCACCAATGAGCAGTTCTTC.

This clonotype was seen a handful of times. The chain recombines TRBV12-3 or TRBV12-4 with TRBJ2-2; maybe TRBD1 (5 bases). The CDR3 has 14 residues. The V gene lost 2 bases and the J gene lost 9 bases, with 13 bases spanning the gap. In DNA, the CDR3 is TGTGCCAGCAGTTTACCCAGGGCGGCCCGGGAGCTGTTTTTT. Its translation: CASSLPRAARELFF.

There are many counts of this clonotype. V gene TRBV6-5 combines with J gene TRBJ2-7, with a weak D call TRBD2 (5 bases). CDR1 is MNHEY, CDR2 SVGAGI, per germline. The V and J ends lost 2 bases and 4 bases respectively, with 12 bases between them. The CDR3 totals 14 residues. The CDR3, as DNA: TGTGCCAGCAGTTACGCGGGCAGATATTACGAGCAGTACTTC. This gives the protein CASSYAGRYYEQYF.

This clonotype has at least ten counts. The V gene is TRBV12-3 or TRBV12-4, the J gene TRBJ1-1, with 7 bases identical to TRBD1. V trimming: 8 bases; J trimming: 0 bases; junction bases outside the gene matches: 6. The length of the CDR3 is 14 residues. CDR3 sequence: CASGEGAVNTEAFF. DNA for the CDR3: TGTGCCAGCGGGGAGGGGGCCGTGAACACTGAAGCTTTCTTT.

The gene calls are TRBV5-1 and TRBJ2-7; unclear D gene. This CDR3 is 15 amino acids long. Trimming shortened V by 0 bases and J by 5 bases, and 15 bases separated the two germline ends. Germline assignment: CDR1 SGHRS and CDR2 YFSETQ. The CDR3 loop is CASSLGWLSPNEQYF. CDR3 bases: TGCGCCAGCAGCTTGGGGTGGCTTAGTCCGAACGAGCAGTACTTC. Together with reference TRBV5-1 and TRBJ2-7, the CDR3 gives the full variable domain: KAGVTQTPRYLIKTRGQQVTLSCSPISGHRSVSWYQQTPGQGLQFLFEYFSETQRNKGNFPGRFSGRQFSNSRSEMNVSTLELGDSALYLCASSLGWLSPNEQYFGPGTRLTVT.

This clonotype appeared a few times. The rearrangement joins TRBV5-5 to TRBJ2-3; 8 bases are a match to TRBD2. With 2 bases clipped from V and 2 bases from J, the junction kept 4 bases outside the gene matches. Germline CDR1 reads SGHKS; CDR2 reads YYEKEE (reference sequence). CDR3 length: 15 residues. CDR3 nucleotides: TGTGCCAGCAGCTTTGGCGGGGGGATCACAGATACGCAGTATTTT. It encodes CASSFGGGITDTQYF.

The V call is TRBV27, the J call TRBJ2-3; TRBD1 aligns across 8 bases. This CDR3 spans 15 amino acids. With V trimmed by 7 bases and J by 7 bases, 13 bases remained unmatched. Germline lookup yields CDR1 MNHEY and CDR2 SMNVEV (reference sequence). CDR3 loop: CASKATGALRYTQYF. Written as DNA, the CDR3 is TGTGCCAGCAAAGCGACAGGGGCCCTGCGATATACGCAGTATTTT.

This clonotype was seen a few times. The chain uses TRBV6-4 and TRBJ2-1; 11 nucleotides line up with TRBD1. V was pared by 3 bases and J by 8 bases, with 6 bases of the junction left unmatched. Germline V gene lookup returns CDR1 MRHNA and CDR2 SNTAGT. The CDR3 has 15 residues. CDR3 sequence reads: CASSEDRGRNDEQFF. The CDR3 DNA sequence: TGTGCCAGCAGTGAGGACAGGGGGCGCAACGATGAGCAGTTCTTC.

The sample holds many counts of this clonotype. V usage is TRBV4-3 and J usage is TRBJ1-3; no definite D call. Trimming stripped 1 base from V and 0 bases from J, with 16 bases between. The germline V gene has CDR1 LGHNA and CDR2 YSLEER. This CDR3 spans 18 amino acids. The CDR3 loop reads CASSQVGAGRLSGNTIYF. For the CDR3, the DNA is TGCGCCAGCAGCCAAGTAGGCGCAGGACGGCTCTCTGGAAACACCATATATTTT.

The chain links TRBV12-3 or TRBV12-4 to TRBJ2-5; D ambiguous. CDR3 length equals 13 residues. Trimming took off 5 bases at V and 0 bases at J, with 7 bases between the two ends. This CDR3 reads CASSHLYQETQYF. Written as DNA, the CDR3 is TGTGCCAGCAGTCACCTGTACCAAGAGACCCAGTACTTC.

The V gene is TRBV27, the J gene TRBJ2-2, with D unresolved. V lost 7 bases, J lost 6 bases, and 15 bases lay in between. In germline, CDR1 is MNHEY, CDR2 SMNVEV (reference sequence). CDR3 size: 14 residues. This CDR3 is CASTIQRGAGELFF. For the CDR3, the DNA is TGTGCCAGCACCATACAAAGAGGAGCCGGGGAGCTGTTTTTT.

This clonotype was observed at least ten times. This rearrangement joins TRBV29-1 to TRBJ2-5; either TRBD1 or TRBD2 may supply D (5 bases each). Germline-derived CDR1 and CDR2 are SQVTM and ANQGSEA. Trimming left V 8 bases short and J 7 bases short, with 14 bases between. The CDR3 is 11 amino acids. The CDR3 sequence is CSLYVGGTQYF. The CDR3 DNA follows: TGCAGCCTCTATGTTGGGGGGACCCAGTACTTC.

This chain uses TRBV5-1 with TRBJ1-1; D remains ambiguous. The germline V and J ends were trimmed by 0 bases and 4 bases, with 7 bases remaining between them. The germline CDR1 and CDR2 sequences are SGHRS and YFSETQ. CDR3 length equals 13 residues. The CDR3 reads CASSLEVGTEAFF. CDR3 sequence (DNA): TGCGCCAGCAGCTTGGAGGTAGGCACTGAAGCTTTCTTT.

The chain uses TRBV19 and TRBJ2-4; 8 nucleotides match TRBD1. Germline V gene sequence: CDR1 LNHDA, CDR2 SQIVND (reference sequence). With V trimmed by 5 bases and J by 7 bases, 10 bases remained unmatched. This CDR3 has 15 amino acids. Here the CDR3 reads CASSAADRVGNIQYF. The CDR3 DNA reads as TGTGCCAGTAGTGCCGCGGACAGGGTGGGGAACATTCAGTACTTC.

This clonotype was observed many times. The chain has TRBV6-5 and TRBJ2-1; 11 bases are a match to TRBD2. V lost 4 bases to trimming and J lost 6 bases; unmatched junction nucleotides: 5. The CDR3 length is 15 residues. Germline values: CDR1 MNHEY, CDR2 SVGAGI. CDR3 DNA: TGTGCCAGCAGTTTTGTGCTAGCGGGAGGCAATGAGCAGTTCTTC. Protein: CASSFVLAGGNEQFF.

This clonotype has a count of ten or more. J is TRBJ1-1 and V is TRBV20-1; D is undetermined. Per the germline V gene, CDR1 is DFQATT and CDR2 is SNEGSKA (reference sequence). CDR3 length equals 13 residues. V lost 6 bases and J 7 bases, leaving 18 bases between the germline ends. Written as DNA, the CDR3 is TGCAGTGCCGAGGACCCCGGGAATGGTGAAGCTTTCTTT. Protein: CSAEDPGNGEAFF.

The genes are TRBV30 and TRBJ2-5; TRBD2 agrees at 7 bases. CDR3 size: 13 residues. Germline V lookup: CDR1 GTSNPN, CDR2 SVGIG (reference sequence). V gave up 7 bases and J gave up 0 bases; unmatched junction bases: 5. In DNA form, the CDR3 reads TGTGCCTCCCAACTAGCGAACCAAGAGACCCAGTACTTC. It is translated as CASQLANQETQYF. The full variable domain, completed using reference TRBV30 and TRBJ2-5, is SQTIHQWPATLVQPVGSPLSLECTVEGTSNPNLYWYRQAAGRGLQLLFYSVGIGQISSEVPQNLSASRPQDRQFILSSKKLLLSDSGFYLCASQLANQETQYFGPGTRLLVL.

On this clonotype itself: At one end, the junction sequence differs from germline, possibly due to a read error. This chain links TRBV7-7 with TRBJ2-2; D could derive from TRBD1 or TRBD2 (5 bases each). CDR1 SSHAT and CDR2 FNYEAQ come from the germline V gene (reference sequence). This CDR3 has 18 residues. CDR3 loop: CASSDILLGPYLTGELFF. The DNA for the CDR3 is TGTGCTAGCAGCGATATCCTCCTGGGACCCTATCTAACCGGGGAGCTGTTTTTT.

This clonotype was seen only a few times. The chain recombines TRBV7-2 with TRBJ2-7; D is perhaps TRBD1 (7 bases). V was pared by 5 bases and J by 4 bases, with 12 bases between. This CDR3 contains 13 residues. Per the germline V gene, CDR1 is SGHTA and CDR2 is FQGNSA. The CDR3 region is CASSTAGQYEQYF. The CDR3 DNA follows: TGTGCCAGCAGCACCGCGGGACAGTACGAGCAGTACTTC.

This clonotype was detected only a few times. The rearrangement joins TRBV20-1 to TRBJ2-7; D is uncertain. From germline, CDR1 is DFQATT and CDR2 SNEGSKA (reference sequence). The CDR3 length is 13 residues. With 0 bases removed from V and 1 base from J, the gap between germline ends came to 7 bases. CDR3 sequence (DNA): TGCAGTGCTAGAGATCTTGGGTCCTACGAGCAGTACTTC. Its translation is CSARDLGSYEQYF.

The chain joins TRBV5-1 to TRBJ2-4; D may be TRBD1 or TRBD2 (6 bases each). CDR1 is SGHRS and CDR2 is YFSETQ in the germline V gene. Trimming left V 0 bases short and J 6 bases short, with 16 bases between. CDR3 length: 16 amino acids. This chain's CDR3 is CASSLVQGTSGNIQYF. CDR3 in DNA: TGCGCCAGCAGCTTGGTTCAGGGGACTTCGGGAAACATTCAGTACTTC.

As DNA, the CDR3 is TGTGCCAGCAGCACTATTGTGACGATATCCTACGAGCAGTACTTC. It codes for CASSTIVTISYEQYF. The genes are TRBV28 and TRBJ2-7; D is unresolved. CDR1 and CDR2 from the germline V gene are MDHEN and SYDVKM. The CDR3 has 15 residues. V lost 6 bases and J lost 1, with 16 bases in between. The full variable domain, in which reference TRBV28 and TRBJ2-7 provide the parts outside the CDR3, is DVKVTQSSRYLVKRTGEKVFLECVQDMDHENMFWYRQDPGLGLRLIYFSYDVKMKEKGDIPEGYSVSREKKERFSLILESASTNQTSMYLCASSTIVTISYEQYFGPGTRLTVT.

There are many counts of this clonotype. This rearrangement joins TRBV27 to TRBJ1-6; TRBD1 aligns across 8 bases. The CDR3 is made up of 14 amino acids. With V trimmed by 6 bases and J by 10 bases, 8 bases remained unmatched. The germline V gene encodes CDR1 MNHEY and CDR2 SMNVEV (reference sequence). CDR3 nucleotides: TGTGCCAGCAGGACCGGGACAGGATCCTCACCCCTCCACTTT. This sequence encodes CASRTGTGSSPLHF.

Ten or more counts support this clonotype. The V and J genes are TRBV5-6 and TRBJ1-4; tentative D call: TRBD1 (5 bases). Germline values: CDR1 SGHDT, CDR2 YYEEEE. V was pared by 3 bases and J by 7 bases, with 16 bases between. The CDR3 runs 15 residues. This chain's CDR3 is CASSSRQGEGEKLFF. CDR3 DNA: TGTGCCAGCAGCTCTCGCCAGGGCGAAGGTGAAAAACTGTTTTTT. Full variable domain (missing parts from reference TRBV5-6 and TRBJ1-4): DAGVTQSPTHLIKTRGQQVTLRCSPKSGHDTVSWYQQALGQGPQFIFQYYEEEERQRGNFPDRFSGHQFPNYSSELNVNALLLGDSALYLCASSSRQGEGEKLFFGSGTQLSVL.

This clonotype has a count of ten or more. This sequence joins TRBV12-3 or TRBV12-4 and TRBJ1-6, with TRBD1 as a possible D gene (6 bases). The CDR3 is made up of 14 amino acids. V gave up 6 bases and J gave up 7 bases, with 13 bases separating them. The CDR3 nucleotides are TGTGCCAGCAGCGCTCAGGGGAGGAATTCACCCCTCCACTTT. Its translation: CASSAQGRNSPLHF.

There are a few counts of this clonotype. The chain combines TRBV19 with TRBJ1-5, with 9 bases that match TRBD1. Germline-derived CDR1 and CDR2 are LNHDA and SQIVND (reference sequence). There are 16 residues in the CDR3. The junction had 9 bases not matched to a gene; V was cut back by 4 bases and J by 5 bases. In DNA, the CDR3 is TGTGCCAGTAGTAGACCGCCGGGACAGGGTGATCAGCCCCAGCATTTT. This gives the protein CASSRPPGQGDQPQHF.

Regarding this clonotype: This sequence may be a read error, since a much larger clone differs from it by one base. CDR3 residues: CASSPWNTEAFF. CDR3 DNA sequence: TGTGCCAGCAGCCCTTGGAACACTGAAGCTTTCTTT. The chain uses TRBV9 and TRBJ1-1; D is ambiguous. CDR3 size: 12 residues. Germline lookup yields CDR1 SGDLS and CDR2 YYNGEE. The V gene lost 4 bases and the J gene lost 1 base, with 5 bases spanning the gap.

This clonotype was picked up many times. V is TRBV5-1 and J is TRBJ1-2; D gene ambiguous. V was clipped by 0 bases and J by 1 base, with 7 bases between them. Germline CDR1 is SGHRS and CDR2 is YFSETQ. This CDR3 has 14 residues. CDR3 sequence: CASSLDVINYGYTF. The CDR3 coding sequence is TGCGCCAGCAGCTTGGATGTCATTAACTATGGCTACACCTTC. The entire variable domain, with the rest obtained from reference TRBV5-1 and TRBJ1-2, is as follows: KAGVTQTPRYLIKTRGQQVTLSCSPISGHRSVSWYQQTPGQGLQFLFEYFSETQRNKGNFPGRFSGRQFSNSRSEMNVSTLELGDSALYLCASSLDVINYGYTFGSGTRLTVV.

Only a few counts were recorded for this clonotype. The chain employs TRBV20-1 and TRBJ2-3, with 9 bases identical to TRBD2. With 0 bases clipped from V and 2 bases from J, the junction kept 6 bases outside the gene matches. Germline V CDR1 and CDR2: DFQATT, SNEGSKA (reference sequence). The CDR3 length is 16 residues. DNA for the CDR3: TGCAGTGCTAGAGATCCGGTAGCGGGGGACACAGATACGCAGTATTTT. Its protein product is CSARDPVAGDTDTQYF.